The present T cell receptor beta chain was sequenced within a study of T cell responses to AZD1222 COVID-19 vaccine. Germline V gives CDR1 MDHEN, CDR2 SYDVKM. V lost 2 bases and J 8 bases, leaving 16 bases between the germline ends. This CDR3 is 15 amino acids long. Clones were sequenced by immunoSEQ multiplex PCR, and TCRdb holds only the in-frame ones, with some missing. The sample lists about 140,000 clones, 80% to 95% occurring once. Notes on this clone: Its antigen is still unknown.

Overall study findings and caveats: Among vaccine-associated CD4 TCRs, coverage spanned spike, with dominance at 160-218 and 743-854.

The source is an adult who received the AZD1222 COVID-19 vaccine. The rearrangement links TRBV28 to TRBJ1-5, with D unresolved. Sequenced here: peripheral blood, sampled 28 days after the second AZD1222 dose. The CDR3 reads CASSLMNPIAKPQHF. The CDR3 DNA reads TGTGCCAGCAGTTTAATGAACCCTATTGCGAAGCCCCAGCATTTT. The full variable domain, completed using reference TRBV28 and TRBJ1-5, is DVKVTQSSRYLVKRTGEKVFLECVQDMDHENMFWYRQDPGLGLRLIYFSYDVKMKEKGDIPEGYSVSREKKERFSLILESASTNQTSMYLCASSLMNPIAKPQHFGDGTRLSIL.